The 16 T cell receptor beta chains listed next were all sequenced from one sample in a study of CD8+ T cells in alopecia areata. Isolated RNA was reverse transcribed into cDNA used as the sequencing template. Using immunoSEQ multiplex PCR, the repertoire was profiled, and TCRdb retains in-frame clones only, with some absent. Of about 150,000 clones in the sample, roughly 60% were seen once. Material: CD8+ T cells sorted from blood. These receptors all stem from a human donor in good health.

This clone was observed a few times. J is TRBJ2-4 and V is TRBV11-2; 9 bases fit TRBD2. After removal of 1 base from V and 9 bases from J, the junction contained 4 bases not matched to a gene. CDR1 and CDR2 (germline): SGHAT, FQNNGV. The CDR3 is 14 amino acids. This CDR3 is CASSLVRAGGIQYF. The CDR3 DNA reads TGTGCCAGCAGCTTAGTCCGAGCGGGAGGCATTCAGTACTTC.

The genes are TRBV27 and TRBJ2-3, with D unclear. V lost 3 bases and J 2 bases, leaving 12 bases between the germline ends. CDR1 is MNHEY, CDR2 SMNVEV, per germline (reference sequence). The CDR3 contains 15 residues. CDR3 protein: CASSFKPVFTDTQYF. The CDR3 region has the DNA TGTGCCAGCAGTTTCAAACCCGTTTTCACAGATACGCAGTATTTT.

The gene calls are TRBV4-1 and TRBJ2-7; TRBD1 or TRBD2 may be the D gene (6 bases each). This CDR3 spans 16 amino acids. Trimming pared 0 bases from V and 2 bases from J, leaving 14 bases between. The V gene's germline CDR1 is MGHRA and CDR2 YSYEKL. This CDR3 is CASSQEWGAVTYEQYF. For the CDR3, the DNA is TGCGCCAGCAGCCAAGAATGGGGGGCGGTTACCTACGAGCAGTACTTC.

CDR3 nucleotide sequence: TGCAGCGTTGCATTGGTAGCGGGAGAGGGCTCCTACAATGAGCAGTTCTTC. Encoded protein: CSVALVAGEGSYNEQFF. The rearrangement uses TRBV29-1 and TRBJ2-1; 9 positions match TRBD2. CDR3 length: 17 amino acids. With V trimmed by 4 bases and J by 0 bases, 10 bases remained unmatched. Germline V gene data show CDR1 as SQVTM and CDR2 as ANQGSEA.

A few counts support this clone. The CDR3 here is CASSLNTGTSEAFF. The CDR3 coding sequence is TGCGCCAGCAGCTTGAACACCGGGACCAGTGAAGCTTTCTTT. The V gene is TRBV5-1, the J gene TRBJ1-1; tentative D call: TRBD1 (5 bases). The V and J ends lost 1 base and 7 bases respectively, with 14 bases between them. Per germline, CDR1 SGHRS and CDR2 YFSETQ. The length of the CDR3 is 14 residues.

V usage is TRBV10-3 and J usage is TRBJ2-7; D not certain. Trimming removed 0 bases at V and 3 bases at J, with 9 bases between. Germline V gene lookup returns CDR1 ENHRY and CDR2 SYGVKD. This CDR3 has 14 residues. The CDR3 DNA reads TGTGCCATCAGTGAGTCAGGCGTCGGCTACGAGCAGTACTTC. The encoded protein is CAISESGVGYEQYF.

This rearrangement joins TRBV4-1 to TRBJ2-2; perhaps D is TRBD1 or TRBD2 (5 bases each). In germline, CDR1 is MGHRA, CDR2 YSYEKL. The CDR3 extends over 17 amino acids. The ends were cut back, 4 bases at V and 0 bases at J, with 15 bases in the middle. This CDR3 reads CASSLEARQSNTGELFF. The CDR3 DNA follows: TGCGCCAGCAGCCTGGAGGCTAGACAGTCGAACACCGGGGAGCTGTTTTTT.

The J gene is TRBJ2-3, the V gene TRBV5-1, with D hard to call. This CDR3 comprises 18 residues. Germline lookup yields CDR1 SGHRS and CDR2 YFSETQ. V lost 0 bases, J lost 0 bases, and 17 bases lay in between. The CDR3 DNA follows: TGCGCCAGCAGCTTGGGCTTCAATCGGAAAAAAAGCACAGATACGCAGTATTTT. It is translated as CASSLGFNRKKSTDTQYF.

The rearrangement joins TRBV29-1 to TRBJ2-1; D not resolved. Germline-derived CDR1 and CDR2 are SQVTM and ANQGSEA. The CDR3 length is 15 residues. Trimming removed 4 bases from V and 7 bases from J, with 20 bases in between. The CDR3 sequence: CSVVGPGKRLNEQFF. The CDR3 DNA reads TGCAGCGTTGTCGGGCCAGGAAAGAGGTTGAATGAGCAGTTCTTC.

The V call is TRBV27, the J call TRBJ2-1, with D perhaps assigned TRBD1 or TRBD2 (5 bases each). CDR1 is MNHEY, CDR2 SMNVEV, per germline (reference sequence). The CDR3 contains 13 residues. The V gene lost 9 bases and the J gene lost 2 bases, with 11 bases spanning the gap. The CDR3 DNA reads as TGTGCCAGTAGGGACGGAGCCTACAATGAGCAGTTCTTC. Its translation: CASRDGAYNEQFF.

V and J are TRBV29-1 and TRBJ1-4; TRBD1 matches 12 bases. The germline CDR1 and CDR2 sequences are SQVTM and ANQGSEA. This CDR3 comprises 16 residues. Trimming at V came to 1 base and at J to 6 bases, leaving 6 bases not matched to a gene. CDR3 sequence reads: CSVEGRDRGRDEKLFF. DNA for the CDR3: TGCAGCGTTGAAGGCCGGGACAGGGGGCGCGATGAAAAACTGTTTTTT. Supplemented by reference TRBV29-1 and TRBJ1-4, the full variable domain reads SAVISQKPSRDICQRGTSLTIQCQVDSQVTMMFWYRQQPGQSLTLIATANQGSEATYESGFVIDKFPISRPNLTFSTLTVSNMSPEDSSIYLCSVEGRDRGRDEKLFFGSGTQLSVL.

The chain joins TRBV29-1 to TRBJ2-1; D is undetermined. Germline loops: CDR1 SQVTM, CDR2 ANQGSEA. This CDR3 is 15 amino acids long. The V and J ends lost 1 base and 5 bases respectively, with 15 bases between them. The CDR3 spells CSVEGFRANNNEQFF. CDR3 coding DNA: TGCAGCGTTGAAGGGTTCCGGGCCAACAACAATGAGCAGTTCTTC.

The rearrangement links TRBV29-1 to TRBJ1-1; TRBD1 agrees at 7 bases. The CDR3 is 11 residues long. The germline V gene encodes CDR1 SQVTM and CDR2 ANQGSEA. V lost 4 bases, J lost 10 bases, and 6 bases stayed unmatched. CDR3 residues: CSVGDSILAFF. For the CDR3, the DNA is TGCAGCGTTGGGGACAGTATATTAGCTTTCTTT.

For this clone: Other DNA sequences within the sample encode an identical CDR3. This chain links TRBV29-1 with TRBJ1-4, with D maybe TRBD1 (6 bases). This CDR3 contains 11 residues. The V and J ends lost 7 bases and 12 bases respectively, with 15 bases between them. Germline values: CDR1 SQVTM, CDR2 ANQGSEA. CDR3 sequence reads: CSGGGGAELFF. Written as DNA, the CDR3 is TGCAGCGGGGGCGGGGGGGCGGAACTGTTTTTT.

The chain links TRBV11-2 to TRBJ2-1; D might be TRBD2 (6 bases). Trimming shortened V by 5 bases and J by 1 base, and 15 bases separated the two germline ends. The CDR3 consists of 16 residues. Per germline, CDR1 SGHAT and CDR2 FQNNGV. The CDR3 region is CASSPHVAASYNEQFF. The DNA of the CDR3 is TGTGCCAGCAGCCCACACGTAGCGGCGTCCTACAATGAGCAGTTCTTC.

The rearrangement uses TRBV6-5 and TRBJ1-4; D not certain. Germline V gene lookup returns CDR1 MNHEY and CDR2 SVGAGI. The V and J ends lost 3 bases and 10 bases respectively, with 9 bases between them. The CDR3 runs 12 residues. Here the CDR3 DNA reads TGTGCCAGCAGTTATTTTGGCGGAAAACTGTTTTTT. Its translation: CASSYFGGKLFF.